The 28 T cell receptor beta chains below were found in one sample sequenced in a study of T cell clonotyping in hematopoietic cell transplantation (dated by TCRdb to 2020 to 2023). The time point tag for this specimen amounts to: recipient sample about 28 days before transplant, after cytoreduction. Libraries were made using the immunoSEQ multiplex PCR assay. This is the immuneACCESS table as TCRdb keeps it, with only in-frame sequences that have V and J called. A part of the clones is gone; compared with another copy, unresolved V genes explain less than half, and the rest is unexplained. The sample table shows some 40,000 clones, and 85% are seen once. Around 3% of the sample is taken by the ten largest. Specimen: peripheral blood mononuclear cells, collected before stem cell transplant. Source of these receptors: a man in his 60s with acute myeloid leukemia. Some clones in this sample may be carry-over from other donors' samples.

The gene calls are TRBV19 and TRBJ1-1, with TRBD1 matching over 9 bases. Germline lookup yields CDR1 LNHDA and CDR2 SQIVND (reference sequence). The CDR3 totals 14 residues. V lost 7 bases and J lost 2; bases outside the gene matches: 5. The CDR3 protein is CASIWTGVNTEAFF. CDR3 nucleotides: TGTGCCAGTATTTGGACAGGGGTTAACACTGAAGCTTTCTTT.

The chain is built from TRBV6-5 and TRBJ1-1; no clear D gene. This CDR3 comprises 14 residues. Germline assignment: CDR1 MNHEY and CDR2 SVGAGI. With 4 bases removed from V and 0 bases from J, the gap between germline ends came to 9 bases. CDR3 DNA sequence: TGTGCCAGCAGTTTCCTCCAGATGAACACTGAAGCTTTCTTT. Translation gives CASSFLQMNTEAFF.

The chain couples TRBV5-5 to TRBJ2-1; D is ambiguous. Germline V gene lookup returns CDR1 SGHKS and CDR2 YYEKEE (reference sequence). This CDR3 spans 11 amino acids. V dropped 1 base and J dropped 14 bases, with 10 bases sitting between them. The DNA of the CDR3 is TGTGCCAGCAGCTTGTTAGGCCCGGAGTTCTTC. Protein: CASSLLGPEFF.

This rearrangement joins TRBV20-1 to TRBJ2-1; D unclear. Germline loops: CDR1 DFQATT, CDR2 SNEGSKA (reference sequence). The CDR3 extends over 10 amino acids. V gave up 2 bases and J gave up 9 bases, with 5 bases separating them. The CDR3 coding sequence is TGCAGTGCTAGACTAGGTGAGCAGTTCTTC. Translating gives CSARLGEQFF.

This clone was recorded only once. The chain has TRBV5-1 and TRBJ1-3, with TRBD1 identical over 7 bases. CDR1 SGHRS and CDR2 YFSETQ come from the germline V gene. The CDR3 is 16 amino acids. The V gene end was trimmed by 0 bases and the J gene end by 1 base; junction bases not matched to a gene: 4. CDR3 residues: CASSLEGAASGNTIYF. CDR3 in DNA: TGCGCCAGCAGCTTGGAGGGGGCGGCTTCTGGAAACACCATATATTTT.

This clone came up once. The rearrangement uses TRBV11-2 and TRBJ1-4, with D perhaps matching TRBD1 (5 bases). The germline V gene has CDR1 SGHAT and CDR2 FQNNGV. Trimming left V 4 bases short and J 6 bases short, with 21 bases between. CDR3 length equals 17 residues. CDR3 sequence: CASSSRGVPSQDEKLFF. The DNA for the CDR3 is TGTGCCAGCAGCTCCCGGGGGGTCCCCTCCCAGGATGAAAAACTGTTTTTT.

This chain links TRBV7-3 with TRBJ1-1, with D possibly being TRBD1 (5 bases). CDR1 is SGHTA and CDR2 is FQGTGA in the germline V gene. V was clipped by 1 base and J by 3 bases, with 12 bases between them. This CDR3 spans 15 amino acids. CDR3 in amino acids: CASSLMSGGDTEAFF. Here the CDR3 DNA reads TGTGCCAGCAGCTTAATGTCGGGGGGGGACACTGAAGCTTTCTTT.

The chain links TRBV6-5 to TRBJ1-2; 8 bases line up with TRBD1. CDR1 and CDR2 (germline): MNHEY, SVGAGI. Losses at the gene ends were 1 base for V and 2 bases for J; bases not matched to a gene: 6. This CDR3 spans 16 amino acids. The CDR3 reads CASSYWDRTRNYGYTF. The CDR3 DNA sequence: TGTGCCAGCAGTTACTGGGACAGGACTCGAAACTATGGCTACACCTTC.

The gene calls are TRBV7-8 and TRBJ2-7; a possible D gene is TRBD2 (6 bases). CDR1 SGHVS and CDR2 FQNEAQ come from the germline V gene. Trimming took off 5 bases at V and 0 bases at J, with 11 bases between the two ends. The CDR3 consists of 14 residues. CDR3 protein: CASSAGTDSYEQYF. In DNA form, the CDR3 reads TGTGCCAGCAGCGCGGGGACGGACTCCTACGAGCAGTACTTC.

The chain recombines TRBV30 with TRBJ1-1; no definite D call. The CDR3 has 13 residues. Germline CDR1 reads GTSNPN; CDR2 reads SVGIG (reference sequence). Deletions cut 4 bases from V and 1 base from J, with 10 bases between. As DNA, the CDR3 is TGTGCCTGGACTAGGGAATCGAACACTGAAGCTTTCTTT. Translated, it gives CAWTRESNTEAFF.

The rearrangement uses TRBV5-1 and TRBJ2-3, with D perhaps TRBD2 (7 bases). CDR3 length equals 17 residues. Trimming took off 4 bases at V and 0 bases at J, with 18 bases between the two ends. Germline V gene sequence: CDR1 SGHRS, CDR2 YFSETQ. This CDR3 reads CASSPGDGGPSTDTQYF. In DNA, the CDR3 is TGCGCCAGCAGCCCCGGTGACGGGGGGCCTAGCACAGATACGCAGTATTTT.

V usage is TRBV9 and J usage is TRBJ1-2, with D hard to call. This CDR3 is built from 16 residues. Germline V gives CDR1 SGDLS, CDR2 YYNGEE. V lost 4 bases and J lost 2, with 18 bases in between. As DNA, the CDR3 is TGTGCCAGCAGCCCAAAGCCGGAAGGGTCGAACTATGGCTACACCTTC. Its translation is CASSPKPEGSNYGYTF.

This clone was observed a handful of times. V usage is TRBV6-1 and J usage is TRBJ1-2, with a weak D call TRBD1 (5 bases). CDR1 and CDR2 (germline): MNHNS, SASEGT. The CDR3 sequence is 15 residues long. V was trimmed by 7 bases and J by 1 base, leaving 16 bases between them. The CDR3 region is CASISGAVVNYGYTF. The CDR3 DNA is TGTGCCAGCATCTCCGGGGCAGTCGTTAACTATGGCTACACCTTC.

CDR3 DNA sequence: TGTGCCAGCAGTTCACAGGGGACTCTCTATGGCTACACCTTC. Its translation: CASSSQGTLYGYTF. The rearrangement uses TRBV27 and TRBJ1-2; TRBD1 aligns across 7 bases. The V and J ends lost 4 bases and 4 bases, in that order; junction bases with no gene match: 6. Looked up from germline, CDR1 is MNHEY and CDR2 is SMNVEV (reference sequence). This CDR3 has 14 amino acids.

The table lists this clone with a few counts. CDR3: CASSLRTGWYEQYF. As DNA, the CDR3 is TGTGCCAGCAGTCTCAGGACAGGGTGGTACGAGCAGTACTTC. The chain links TRBV27 to TRBJ2-7, with 8 bases aligning to TRBD1. The germline gives CDR1 MNHEY, CDR2 SMNVEV (reference sequence). After removal of 5 bases from V and 4 bases from J, the junction contained 7 bases not matched to a gene. This CDR3 is 14 amino acids long.

The rearrangement links TRBV19 to TRBJ1-2, with D tentatively TRBD1 (6 bases). Trimming removed 6 bases from V and 4 bases from J, with 18 bases in between. This CDR3 is 15 amino acids long. The germline gives CDR1 LNHDA, CDR2 SQIVND (reference sequence). The CDR3 here is CASSASTGPSYGYTF. As DNA, the CDR3 is TGTGCCAGTAGCGCATCAACAGGGCCGAGCTATGGCTACACCTTC.

CDR3 nucleotides: TGTGCCAGCAGCCCGGACTATGGCTACACCTTC. This translates into CASSPDYGYTF. The V gene is TRBV28, the J gene TRBJ1-2; no definite D call. Germline assignment: CDR1 MDHEN and CDR2 SYDVKM. V gave up 6 bases and J gave up 3 bases, with 5 bases separating them. CDR3 size: 11 residues.

In nucleotides, the CDR3 is TGTGCCAGCAGTCGCCCGGGACAGGGTGGATATGAGCAGTTCTTC. The encoded protein is CASSRPGQGGYEQFF. V usage is TRBV28 and J usage is TRBJ2-1, with 9 bases lining up with TRBD1. Losses at the gene ends were 5 bases for V and 8 bases for J; bases not matched to a gene: 10. This CDR3 region has 15 residues. Germline lookup yields CDR1 MDHEN and CDR2 SYDVKM.

The chain is built from TRBV5-8 and TRBJ1-1; D is possibly TRBD1 (5 bases). Between the trimmed V and J ends, which lost 4 bases and 0 bases, there was a span of 10 bases. The CDR3 is 14 residues long. Germline values: CDR1 SGHTS, CDR2 YDEGEE. Here the CDR3 DNA reads TGTGCCAGCAGCCCCGGGACGGTGAACACTGAAGCTTTCTTT. It specifies CASSPGTVNTEAFF.

This rearrangement joins TRBV27 to TRBJ1-2; 7 nucleotides line up with TRBD1. There are 14 residues in the CDR3. Germline loops: CDR1 MNHEY, CDR2 SMNVEV (reference sequence). J lost 4 bases, V lost 5 bases, and 7 bases had no gene match. CDR3 sequence: CASSAGQPFYGYTF. In DNA form, the CDR3 reads TGTGCCAGCAGTGCGGGACAGCCCTTCTATGGCTACACCTTC.

The chain uses TRBV25-1 and TRBJ2-6, with unresolved D. V was cut by 3 bases and J by 1 base, with 7 bases left in between. CDR3 length: 15 amino acids. Germline CDR1 is MGHDK and CDR2 is SYGVNS. CDR3 protein: CASSDILSGANVLTF. The CDR3 nucleotides are TGTGCCAGCAGTGACATCCTTTCTGGGGCCAACGTCCTGACTTTC.

The genes are TRBV7-2 and TRBJ2-7; 11 bases match TRBD2. Losses at the gene ends were 6 bases for V and 7 bases for J; bases not matched to a gene: 8. Germline V CDR1 and CDR2: SGHTA, FQGNSA. The CDR3 runs to 14 residues. Written as DNA, the CDR3 is TGTGCCAGCAGGACTAGCGGGGACCTCTATGAGCAGTACTTC. It specifies CASRTSGDLYEQYF. Looking up the rest from reference TRBV7-2 and TRBJ2-7 gives the full variable domain: GAGVSQSPSNKVTEKGKDVELRCDPISGHTALYWYRQSLGQGLEFLIYFQGNSAPDKSGLPSDRFSAERTGGSVSTLTIQRTQQEDSAVYLCASRTSGDLYEQYFGPGTRLTVT.

The chain carries TRBV4-1 and TRBJ2-5; D is perhaps TRBD1 or TRBD2 (5 bases each). The CDR3 sequence is 16 residues long. The germline gives CDR1 MGHRA, CDR2 YSYEKL. With 7 bases removed from V and 5 bases from J, the gap between germline ends came to 23 bases. The DNA of the CDR3 is TGCGCCAGCACACATTCCCCCGGGACCTCTCTTGAGACCCAGTACTTC. Its protein product is CASTHSPGTSLETQYF.

The rearrangement joins TRBV9 to TRBJ1-2; the match to TRBD1 covers 7 bases. The germline V gene has CDR1 SGDLS and CDR2 YYNGEE. Germline trimming cut 3 bases from V and 4 bases from J; bases unmatched to any gene: 15. The CDR3 totals 17 residues. CDR3 in DNA: TGTGCCAGCAGCGCCCCACTAACCCGGGACAGATTCTATGGCTACACCTTC. Its translation is CASSAPLTRDRFYGYTF. The complete variable domain, with remaining parts taken from reference TRBV9 and TRBJ1-2, reads DSGVTQTPKHLITATGQRVTLRCSPRSGDLSVYWYQQSLDQGLQFLIQYYNGEERAKGNILERFSAQQFPDLHSELNLSSLELGDSALYFCASSAPLTRDRFYGYTFGSGTRLTVV.

J is TRBJ1-6 and V is TRBV2; no reliable D call. V lost 2 bases, J lost 7 bases, and 12 bases lay in between. CDR3 size: 15 residues. Germline V lookup: CDR1 SNHLY, CDR2 FYNNEI. CDR3 sequence (DNA): TGTGCCAGCAGTGAACGGGCCGGGGAAAATTCACCCCTCCACTTT. This codes for CASSERAGENSPLHF.

The chain recombines TRBV7-2 with TRBJ1-6; perhaps TRBD1 as D (5 bases). Germline CDR1 is SGHTA and CDR2 is FQGNSA. V was shortened by 5 bases and J by 8 bases, with 16 bases between the two germline ends. The CDR3 length is 15 residues. This CDR3 reads CASSHGTGSDSPLHF. The CDR3 nucleotides read TGTGCCAGCAGCCACGGGACGGGGAGCGATTCACCCCTCCACTTT.

As to this clone: At one of its ends the junction is not consistent with the germline gene, which may arise from a read error. The V call is TRBV28, the J call TRBJ1-5; a weak D match, TRBD1 (5 bases). CDR3 size: 16 residues. Germline CDR1 MDHEN, CDR2 SYDVKM. CDR3 nucleotides: TGTGCCAGCAGTTTATATGGGACTGATTACAATCAGACCCAGCATTTT. Its translation is CASSLYGTDYNQTQHF.

CDR3 region: CASGTQGNQPQHF. In nucleotides, the CDR3 is TGTGCCAGCGGCACACAGGGGAATCAGCCCCAGCATTTT. The V call is TRBV7-2, the J call TRBJ1-5; 7 bases are a match to TRBD1. The J segment lost 4 bases and the V segment lost 8 bases, leaving 5 bases of the junction unmatched. Per the germline V gene, CDR1 is SGHTA and CDR2 is FQGNSA. The CDR3 covers 13 residues.